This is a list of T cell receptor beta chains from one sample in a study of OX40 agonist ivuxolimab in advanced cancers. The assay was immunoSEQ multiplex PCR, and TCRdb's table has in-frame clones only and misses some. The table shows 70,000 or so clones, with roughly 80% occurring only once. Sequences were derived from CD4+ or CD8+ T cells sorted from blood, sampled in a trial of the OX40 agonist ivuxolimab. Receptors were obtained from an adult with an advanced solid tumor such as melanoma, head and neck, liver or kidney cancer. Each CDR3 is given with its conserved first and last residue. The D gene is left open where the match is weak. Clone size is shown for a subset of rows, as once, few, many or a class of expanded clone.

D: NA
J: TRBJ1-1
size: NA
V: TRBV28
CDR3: CASSPALNTEAFF
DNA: TGTGCCAGCAGCCCCGCCCTGAACACTGAAGCTTTCTTT

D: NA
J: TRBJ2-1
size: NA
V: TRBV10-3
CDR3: CAISESGAGSYNEQFF
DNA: TGTGCCATCAGTGAGTCGGGGGCAGGTTCCTACAATGAGCAGTTCTTC

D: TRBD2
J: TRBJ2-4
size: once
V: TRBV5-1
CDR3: CASSLLAGDLAKNIQYF
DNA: TGCGCCAGCAGCTTGCTAGCGGGGGATCTAGCCAAAAACATTCAGTACTTC

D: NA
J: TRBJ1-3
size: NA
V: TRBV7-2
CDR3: CASSLYDPESTIYF
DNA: TGTGCCAGCAGCTTATATGACCCGGAAAGCACCATATATTTT

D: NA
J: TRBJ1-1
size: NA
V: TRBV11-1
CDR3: CASSLRTSMNTEAFF
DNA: TGTGCCAGCAGCTTAAGGACTTCTATGAACACTGAAGCTTTCTTT

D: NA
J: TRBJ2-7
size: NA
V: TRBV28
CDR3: CASSDTGVEQYF
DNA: TGTGCCAGCAGTGACACAGGTGTCGAGCAGTACTTC

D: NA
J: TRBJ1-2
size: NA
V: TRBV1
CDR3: CTSSQVYTF
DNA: TGCACCAGCAGCCAAGTTTACACCTTC

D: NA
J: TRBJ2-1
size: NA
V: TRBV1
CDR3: CTSSQGAYNEQFF
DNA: TGCACCAGCAGCCAGGGGGCGTACAATGAGCAGTTCTTC

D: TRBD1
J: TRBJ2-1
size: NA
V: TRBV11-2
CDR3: CASSSDRGYNEQFF
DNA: TGTGCCAGCAGCTCCGACAGGGGGTACAATGAGCAGTTCTTC

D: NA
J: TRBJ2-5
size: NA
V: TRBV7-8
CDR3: CASSSVNLQETQYF
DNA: TGTGCCAGCAGCTCCGTCAATCTGCAAGAGACCCAGTACTTC

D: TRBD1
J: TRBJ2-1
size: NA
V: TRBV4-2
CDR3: CASSQGDRDYNEQFF
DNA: TGTGCCAGCAGCCAAGGGGACAGGGACTACAATGAGCAGTTCTTC

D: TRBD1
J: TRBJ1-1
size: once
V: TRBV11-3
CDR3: CASSFGTGGYTEAFF
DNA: TGTGCCAGCAGCTTCGGGACAGGGGGCTACACTGAAGCTTTCTTT

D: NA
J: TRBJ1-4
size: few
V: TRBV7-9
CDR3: CASEGVRELFF
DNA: TGTGCCTCAGAGGGGGTGCGTGAACTGTTTTTT

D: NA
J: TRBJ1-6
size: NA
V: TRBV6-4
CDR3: CASSSYGGDLSPLHF
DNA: TGTGCCAGCAGTTCCTACGGAGGGGATCTATCACCCCTCCACTTT

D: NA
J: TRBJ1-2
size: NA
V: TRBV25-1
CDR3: CASSDPNNYGYTF
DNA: TGTGCCAGCAGTGACCCAAACAACTATGGCTACACCTTC

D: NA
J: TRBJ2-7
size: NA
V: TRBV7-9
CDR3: CASSLRISYEQYF
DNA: TGTGCCAGCAGCTTAAGGATTTCCTACGAGCAGTACTTC

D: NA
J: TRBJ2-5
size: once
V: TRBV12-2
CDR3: CASRTRGQAQPHQETQYF
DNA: TGTGCAAGTCGTACTAGGGGACAGGCTCAGCCTCACCAAGAGACCCAGTACTTC

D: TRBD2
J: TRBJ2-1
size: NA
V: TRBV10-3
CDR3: CAISESPSGGANEQFF
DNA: TGTGCCATCAGTGAGTCTCCTAGCGGGGGGGCCAATGAGCAGTTCTTC

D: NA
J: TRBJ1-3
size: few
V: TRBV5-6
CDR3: CASSLSGKDTIYF
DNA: TGTGCCAGCAGCTTGTCAGGGAAGGACACCATATATTTT

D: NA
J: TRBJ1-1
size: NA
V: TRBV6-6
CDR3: CASSSVLYTEAFF
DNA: TGTGCCAGCAGTTCCGTATTGTACACTGAAGCTTTCTTT

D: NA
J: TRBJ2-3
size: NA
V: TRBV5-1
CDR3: CASSLGGAGTDTQYF
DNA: TGCGCCAGCAGCTTAGGGGGGGCCGGCACAGATACGCAGTATTTT

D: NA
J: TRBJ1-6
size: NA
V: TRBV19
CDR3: CASSISWAAESPLHF
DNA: TGTGCCAGTAGTATTTCTTGGGCAGCAGAGTCACCCCTCCACTTT

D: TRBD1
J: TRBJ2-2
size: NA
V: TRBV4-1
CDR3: CASSYDRDRNTGELFF
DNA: TGCGCCAGCAGCTACGACCGGGACAGAAACACCGGGGAGCTGTTTTTT

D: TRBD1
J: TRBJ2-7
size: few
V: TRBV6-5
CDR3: CASRVGQGVYEQYF
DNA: TGTGCCAGCCGCGTGGGACAGGGGGTTTACGAGCAGTACTTC

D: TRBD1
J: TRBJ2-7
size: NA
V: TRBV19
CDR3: CASMGQGTYEQYF
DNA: TGTGCCAGCATGGGACAGGGAACCTACGAGCAGTACTTC

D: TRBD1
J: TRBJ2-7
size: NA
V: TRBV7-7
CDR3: CASSLEVGQGHEQYF
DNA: TGTGCCAGCAGCTTAGAGGTGGGACAGGGCCACGAGCAGTACTTC

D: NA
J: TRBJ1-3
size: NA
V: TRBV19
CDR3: CASSIQAGSISSGNTIYF
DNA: TGTGCCAGTAGTATCCAAGCGGGCAGCATTAGCTCTGGAAACACCATATATTTT

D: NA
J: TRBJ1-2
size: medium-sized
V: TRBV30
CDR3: CAWGRDRPMGYTF
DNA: TGTGCCTGGGGTCGGGACCGTCCTATGGGCTACACCTTC

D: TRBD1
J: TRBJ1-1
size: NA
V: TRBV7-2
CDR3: CASSLQGGNTEAFF
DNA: TGTGCCAGCAGCTTACAGGGGGGGAACACTGAAGCTTTCTTT

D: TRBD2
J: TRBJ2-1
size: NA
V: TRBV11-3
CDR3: CASSSQTSGNNEQFF
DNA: TGTGCCAGCAGCTCCCAGACTAGCGGGAACAATGAGCAGTTCTTC

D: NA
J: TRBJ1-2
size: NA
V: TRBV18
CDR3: CASSPADGTYGYTF
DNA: TGTGCCAGCTCACCCGCCGACGGGACCTATGGCTACACCTTC

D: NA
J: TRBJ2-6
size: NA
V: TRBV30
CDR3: CAWRSGGSGANVLTF
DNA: TGTGCCTGGAGGAGTGGAGGCTCTGGGGCCAACGTCCTGACTTTC

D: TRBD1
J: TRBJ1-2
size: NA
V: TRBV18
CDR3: CASSRTGGGPFGYTF
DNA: TGTGCCAGCTCACGGACAGGGGGCGGCCCCTTTGGCTACACCTTC

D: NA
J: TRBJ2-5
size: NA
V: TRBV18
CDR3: CASSSLQETQYF
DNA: TGTGCCAGCTCATCACTCCAAGAGACCCAGTACTTC

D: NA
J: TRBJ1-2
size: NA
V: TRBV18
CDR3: CASSPGVHSYGYTF
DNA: TGTGCCAGCTCTCCGGGGGTACATTCCTATGGCTACACCTTC

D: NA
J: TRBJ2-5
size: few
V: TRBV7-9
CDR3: CASSSFSQGETQYF
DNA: TGTGCCAGCAGCTCCTTCTCCCAGGGGGAGACCCAGTACTTC

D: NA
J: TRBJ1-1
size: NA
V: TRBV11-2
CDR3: CASSLDIEEAFF
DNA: TGTGCCAGCAGCTTAGATATAGAGGAAGCTTTCTTT

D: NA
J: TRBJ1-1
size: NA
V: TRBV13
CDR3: CASSPRVLPEAFF
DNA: TGTGCCAGCAGCCCCCGGGTCCTTCCTGAAGCTTTCTTT

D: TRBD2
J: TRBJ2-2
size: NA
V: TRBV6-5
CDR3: CASSYFRGGGTGELFF
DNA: TGTGCCAGCAGTTACTTTCGGGGGGGAGGCACCGGGGAGCTGTTTTTT

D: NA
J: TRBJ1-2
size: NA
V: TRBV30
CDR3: CAWSHRDDGYTF
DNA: TGTGCCTGGAGCCACAGGGATGATGGCTACACCTTC

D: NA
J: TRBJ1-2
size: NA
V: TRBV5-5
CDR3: CASSSFGDETGFTF
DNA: TGTGCCAGCAGCTCTTTTGGGGATGAAACAGGGTTCACCTTC

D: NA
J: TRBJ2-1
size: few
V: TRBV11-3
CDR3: CASSSFQEPNEQFF
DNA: TGTGCCAGCAGCTCCTTCCAGGAGCCCAATGAGCAGTTCTTC

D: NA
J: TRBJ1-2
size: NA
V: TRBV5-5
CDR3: CASRAGTLGGYTF
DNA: TGTGCCAGCAGGGCCGGGACACTAGGAGGCTACACCTTC

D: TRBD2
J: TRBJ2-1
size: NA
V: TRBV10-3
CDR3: CAISSSGSYNEQFF
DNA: TGTGCCATCAGTAGTAGCGGGTCCTACAATGAGCAGTTCTTC

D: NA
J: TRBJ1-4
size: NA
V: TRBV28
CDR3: CASSLDEKLFF
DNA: TGTGCCAGCAGTTTGGATGAAAAACTGTTTTTT

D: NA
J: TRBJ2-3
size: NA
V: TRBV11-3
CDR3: CASSLSHPRATQYF
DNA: TGTGCCAGCAGCTTAAGCCACCCGAGAGCTACGCAGTATTTT

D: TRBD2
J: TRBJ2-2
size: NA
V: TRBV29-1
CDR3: CSVRRGENTGELFF
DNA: TGCAGCGTTAGGCGGGGGGAGAACACCGGGGAGCTGTTTTTT

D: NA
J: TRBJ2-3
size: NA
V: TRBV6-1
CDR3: CASSVRGGPDTQYF
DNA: TGTGCCAGCAGTGTCAGGGGGGGCCCAGATACGCAGTATTTT

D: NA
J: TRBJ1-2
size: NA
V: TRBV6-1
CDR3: CASSEVSDTLGGYTF
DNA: TGTGCCAGCAGTGAAGTATCGGACACCCTCGGTGGCTACACCTTC

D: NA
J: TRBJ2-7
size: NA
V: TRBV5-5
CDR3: CASSVTDYEQYF
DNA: TGTGCCAGCAGCGTGACAGATTACGAGCAGTACTTC

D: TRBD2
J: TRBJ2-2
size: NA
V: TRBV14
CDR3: CASSQQLAGTGELFF
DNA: TGTGCCAGCAGCCAACAACTAGCGGGGACCGGGGAGCTGTTTTTT

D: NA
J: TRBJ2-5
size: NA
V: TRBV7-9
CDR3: CASSLGRTQETQYF
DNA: TGTGCCAGCAGCTTAGGACGGACACAAGAGACCCAGTACTTC

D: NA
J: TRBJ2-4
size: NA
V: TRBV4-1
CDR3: CASSQDGQTAKNIQYF
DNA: TGCGCCAGCAGCCAAGACGGCCAAACCGCCAAAAACATTCAGTACTTC